This TCR beta chain is from a study of blood T cell repertoires in COVID-19. Germline loops: CDR1 MNHEY, CDR2 SVGAGI. The CDR3 is 14 residues long. With 6 bases removed from V and 9 bases from J, the gap between germline ends came to 19 bases. The table came from immunoSEQ multiplex PCR; TCRdb's copy has only in-frame clones and leaves some out. This repertoire shows under 150,000 clones, nearly 85% found once; its top ten account for around 3.9%. What was sequenced was PBMCs or T cells enriched from blood (not recorded which). V usage is TRBV6-5 and J usage is TRBJ2-3; weak D call: TRBD2 (7 bases). The receptor comes from a middle-aged man in a cohort exposed to, infected with or recovered from COVID-19 (not recorded which). The CDR3: CASRLAGMGGTQYF. The DNA of the CDR3 is TGTGCCAGCAGATTAGCGGGCATGGGGGGCACGCAGTATTTT.